Listed here is a single TCR beta chain. The antigen is unknown. This specimen comes from a study of blood T cells in healthy people across ages. Findings and limits, study-wide: A roughly linear fall in TCR beta diversity per million T cells was seen with increasing age. Without sorted subsets, naive and antigen-experienced compartments could not be conclusively compared. More naive CD4+ cells and higher diversity marked long-lived donors relative to aged donors.

The CDR3 spans 15 residues. Trimming pared 1 base from V and 6 bases from J, leaving 14 bases between. Germline V CDR1 and CDR2: SGHRS, YFSETQ. Isolation recovered at least 6.5 million PBMCs from every sample. The authors ran a second PCR of about 6 to 11 cycles using a sample-barcoded 5' primer and a J-beta primer mix. TCRdb re-called the 5' RACE reads with MiXCR, one entry per CDR3 protein. The sample holds about 1,400,000 distinct CDR3 sequences, approximately 40% seen once. The sample comprised blood. This chain connects TRBV5-1 to TRBJ1-3, with D maybe TRBD1 (5 bases). The sequence came from a woman under 30 in good health. This CDR3 is CASSLSGGEENTIYF. The CDR3 DNA reads as TGCGCCAGCAGCTTGTCGGGGGGAGAAGAAAACACCATATATTTT.